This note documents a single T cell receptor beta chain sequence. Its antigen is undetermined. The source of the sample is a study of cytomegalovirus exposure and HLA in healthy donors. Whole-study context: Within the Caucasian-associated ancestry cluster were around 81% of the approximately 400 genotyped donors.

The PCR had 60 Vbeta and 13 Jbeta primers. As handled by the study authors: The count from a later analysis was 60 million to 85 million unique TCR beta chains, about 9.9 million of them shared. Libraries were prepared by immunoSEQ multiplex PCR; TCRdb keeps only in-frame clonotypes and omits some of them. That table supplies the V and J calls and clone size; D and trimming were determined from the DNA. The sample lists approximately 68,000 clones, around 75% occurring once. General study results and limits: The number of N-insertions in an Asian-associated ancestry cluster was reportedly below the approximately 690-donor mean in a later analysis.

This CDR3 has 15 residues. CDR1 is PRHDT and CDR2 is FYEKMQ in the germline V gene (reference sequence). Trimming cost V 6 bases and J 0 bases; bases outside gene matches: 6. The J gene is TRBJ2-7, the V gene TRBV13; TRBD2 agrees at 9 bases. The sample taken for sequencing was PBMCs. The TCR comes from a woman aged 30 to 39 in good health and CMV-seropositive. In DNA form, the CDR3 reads TGTGCCAGCAGACGACTAGCGGCTGCCTCCTACGAGCAGTACTTC. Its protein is CASRRLAAASYEQYF.